The next 26 T cell receptor beta chains were all read from a single sample in a study of blood T cell repertoires in COVID-19. Only in-frame clones appear in the TCRdb table, and some are missing; sequencing was by immunoSEQ multiplex PCR. Of roughly 54,000 clones listed, more than 70% are singletons. Material for sequencing was peripheral blood. These TCRs come from a woman aged 55-70 years with acute or convalescent COVID-19.

This chain connects TRBV7-6 to TRBJ1-3; the D is unclear. Germline CDR1 is SGHVS and CDR2 is FNYEAQ. V dropped 0 bases and J dropped 6 bases, with 9 bases sitting between them. CDR3 length: 14 residues. The CDR3 here is CASSLAGGENTIYF. The CDR3 DNA follows: TGTGCCAGCAGCTTAGCGGGAGGTGAAAACACCATATATTTT.

This chain joins TRBV10-3 and TRBJ2-1; TRBD2 is a possible D gene (6 bases). V gave up 6 bases and J gave up 4 bases, with 16 bases separating them. The CDR3 spans 15 residues. Germline CDR1 ENHRY, CDR2 SYGVKD. CDR3 protein: CAIRSRDSLYNEQFF. DNA of the CDR3: TGTGCCATCAGATCCCGGGACTCGCTATACAATGAGCAGTTCTTC.

The V gene is TRBV4-1, the J gene TRBJ2-3; D remains unclear. The germline gives CDR1 MGHRA, CDR2 YSYEKL. V lost 2 bases and J 4 bases, leaving 4 bases between the germline ends. There are 12 residues in the CDR3. In DNA, the CDR3 is TGCGCCAGCAGCCAAAGAGCAGATACGCAGTATTTT. This translates into CASSQRADTQYF.

The V and J genes are TRBV3-1 (or the pseudogene TRBV3-2) and TRBJ1-1, with D hard to call. Trimming left V 3 bases short and J 2 bases short, with 7 bases between. The germline gives CDR1 LGHDT, CDR2 YNNKEL (reference sequence). The CDR3 extends over 13 amino acids. CDR3 sequence: CASSHNFNTEAFF. DNA of the CDR3: TGTGCCAGCAGCCATAACTTCAACACTGAAGCTTTCTTT.

The chain uses TRBV11-1 and TRBJ1-5, with TRBD1 identical over 7 bases. The length of the CDR3 is 14 residues. From germline, CDR1 is SGHAT and CDR2 FQDESV (reference sequence). Trimming took 5 bases from V and 3 from J; bases not matched to a gene: 4. The CDR3 sequence is CASSKTGYNQPQHF. In DNA, the CDR3 is TGTGCCAGCAGCAAGACAGGGTACAATCAGCCCCAGCATTTT.

This sequence joins TRBV24-1 and TRBJ1-2, with a tentative D call TRBD1 (6 bases). Looked up from germline, CDR1 is KGHDR and CDR2 is SFDVKD. The CDR3 contains 15 residues. V lost 4 bases, J lost 4 bases, and 15 bases lay in between. The CDR3 loop is CATSDPHRAGYGYTF. DNA for the CDR3: TGTGCCACCAGTGACCCCCACAGGGCGGGCTATGGCTACACCTTC.

V usage is TRBV19 and J usage is TRBJ1-5, with unresolved D. The V and J ends lost 7 bases and 0 bases respectively, with 13 bases between them. CDR3 length: 15 amino acids. CDR1 and CDR2 from the germline V gene are LNHDA and SQIVND (reference sequence). Written as DNA, the CDR3 is TGTGCCAGTACTTTCCTCGGTCATAGCAATCAGCCCCAGCATTTT. Its protein is CASTFLGHSNQPQHF.

The rearrangement joins TRBV29-1 to TRBJ1-5; TRBD1 is a possible D gene (6 bases). Germline loops: CDR1 SQVTM, CDR2 ANQGSEA. The CDR3 consists of 19 residues. Deletions cut 4 bases from V and 0 bases from J, with 25 bases between. The chain's CDR3 is CSVGGRAHRVGYSNQPQHF. CDR3 in DNA: TGCAGCGTTGGAGGCAGGGCACACAGGGTGGGATATAGCAATCAGCCCCAGCATTTT.

The CDR3 nucleotides are TGTGCCAGCATTCCAAGGACAGCCCACTATGGCTACACCTTC. This translates into CASIPRTAHYGYTF. The gene calls are TRBV6-5 and TRBJ1-2, with D possibly matching TRBD1 (6 bases). Germline V gives CDR1 MNHEY, CDR2 SVGAGI. V lost 7 bases to trimming and J lost 3 bases, with 15 bases between them. The CDR3 runs to 14 residues.

This chain connects TRBV28 to TRBJ1-2; no definite D call. CDR3 size: 13 residues. V shed 2 bases and J shed 4 bases, with 8 bases lying between them. From germline, CDR1 is MDHEN and CDR2 SYDVKM. CDR3 coding DNA: TGTGCCAGCAGTTTAACGCAGGTCTATGGCTACACCTTC. Translating it yields CASSLTQVYGYTF.

The V call is TRBV30, the J call TRBJ1-5, with TRBD1 matching over 7 bases. The CDR3 spans 14 residues. From germline, CDR1 is GTSNPN and CDR2 SVGIG (reference sequence). V lost 5 bases to trimming and J lost 0 bases; unmatched junction nucleotides: 4. The CDR3 is CAWAGTASNQPQHF. The DNA for the CDR3 is TGTGCCTGGGCCGGGACAGCTAGCAATCAGCCCCAGCATTTT. Drawing the rest from reference TRBV30 and TRBJ1-5, the complete variable domain is SQTIHQWPATLVQPVGSPLSLECTVEGTSNPNLYWYRQAAGRGLQLLFYSVGIGQISSEVPQNLSASRPQDRQFILSSKKLLLSDSGFYLCAWAGTASNQPQHFGDGTRLSIL.

The chain combines TRBV6-4 with TRBJ2-1; TRBD2 aligns across 10 bases. This CDR3 has 16 residues. Germline loops: CDR1 MRHNA, CDR2 SNTAGT. V trimming: 2 bases; J trimming: 7 bases; junction bases outside the gene matches: 8. CDR3 coding DNA: TGTGCCAGCAGTGACGGTGCTAGCGGGAGCATGAATGAGCAGTTCTTC. Its protein is CASSDGASGSMNEQFF.

The chain carries TRBV6-5 and TRBJ1-1; the D is unclear. CDR1 is MNHEY, CDR2 SVGAGI, per germline. V was pared by 4 bases and J by 2 bases, with 8 bases between. This CDR3 comprises 13 residues. CDR3 residues: CASSSRQNTEAFF. The CDR3 bases are TGTGCCAGCAGTTCACGACAAAACACTGAAGCTTTCTTT.

This sequence joins TRBV29-1 and TRBJ1-3, with 7 bases fitting TRBD1. Germline lookup yields CDR1 SQVTM and CDR2 ANQGSEA. V shed 7 bases and J 4 bases; nucleotides not matched to a gene: 4. The CDR3 extends over 12 amino acids. CDR3 nucleotide sequence: TGCAGCGCAGGGACAGAAGGAAACACCATATATTTT. It specifies CSAGTEGNTIYF.

The chain combines TRBV7-6 with TRBJ2-1, with D possibly matching TRBD1 (5 bases). CDR1 SGHVS and CDR2 FNYEAQ come from the germline V gene. The CDR3 runs 13 residues. V was cut by 3 bases and J by 6 bases, with 9 bases left in between. The CDR3 bases are TGTGCCAGCAGCTTCGCAGGGTTCAATGAGCAGTTCTTC. Its protein is CASSFAGFNEQFF.

This rearrangement joins TRBV7-6 to TRBJ1-4, with a tentative D call TRBD1 (6 bases). The germline V gene has CDR1 SGHVS and CDR2 FNYEAQ. This CDR3 is 15 amino acids long. V lost 3 bases and J lost 3, with 11 bases in between. The CDR3 protein is CASSFTGPPNEKLFF. CDR3 in DNA: TGTGCCAGCAGCTTTACAGGGCCTCCTAATGAAAAACTGTTTTTT. Complete variable domain (other parts from reference TRBV7-6 and TRBJ1-4): GAGVSQSPRYKVTKRGQDVALRCDPISGHVSLYWYRQALGQGPEFLTYFNYEAQQDKSGLPNDRFSAERPEGSISTLTIQRTEQRDSAMYRCASSFTGPPNEKLFFGSGTQLSVL.

The chain recombines TRBV5-8 with TRBJ1-1, with TRBD1 as a possible D gene (5 bases). The germline V and J ends were trimmed by 4 bases and 2 bases, with 18 bases remaining between them. Germline assignment: CDR1 SGHTS and CDR2 YDEGEE. The CDR3 contains 16 residues. DNA for the CDR3: TGTGCCAGCAGCATATCAGGGCTGAGGTTAAACACTGAAGCTTTCTTT. This encodes CASSISGLRLNTEAFF.

The V and J genes are TRBV2 and TRBJ1-1; D ambiguous. Germline CDR1 is SNHLY and CDR2 is FYNNEI. The CDR3 is made up of 11 amino acids. V gave up 0 bases and J gave up 9 bases, with 5 bases separating them. The CDR3: CASSEARQAFF. CDR3 nucleotide sequence: TGTGCCAGCAGTGAAGCGCGGCAAGCTTTCTTT.

V and J are TRBV6-1 and TRBJ1-1; 10 positions match TRBD1. The trim removed 4 bases at V and 10 bases at J, leaving 15 bases unmatched. The CDR3 length is 16 residues. Germline V gives CDR1 MNHNS, CDR2 SASEGT. Written as DNA, the CDR3 is TGTGCCAGCAGTGCGACAGGGGGCAATAGGGGGATTGCAGCTTTCTTT. It specifies CASSATGGNRGIAAFF.

V gene TRBV7-9 combines with J gene TRBJ2-2; 7 bases map to TRBD1. J was trimmed by 6 bases and V by 3 bases; bases with no gene match: 7. CDR1 and CDR2 from the germline V gene are SEHNR and FQNEAQ (reference sequence). This CDR3 region has 15 residues. The CDR3 bases are TGTGCCAGCAGCTTTAATACAGGGGCCCCCGGGGAGCTGTTTTTT. Translating gives CASSFNTGAPGELFF.

The V and J genes are TRBV9 and TRBJ2-3; weak D call: TRBD2 (5 bases). Trimming cost V 1 base and J 0 bases, with 9 bases left between them. This CDR3 has 15 residues. Looked up from germline, CDR1 is SGDLS and CDR2 is YYNGEE. CDR3 residues: CASSVKSGSTDTQYF. DNA for the CDR3: TGTGCCAGCAGCGTAAAAAGCGGTAGCACAGATACGCAGTATTTT.

The chain is built from TRBV29-1 and TRBJ2-7, with 8 bases identical to TRBD2. The CDR3 has 15 residues. The V segment lost 4 bases and the J segment 0 bases; nucleotides outside the gene matches: 8. Germline V gene lookup returns CDR1 SQVTM and CDR2 ANQGSEA. CDR3 loop: CSVVPSSGRSYEQYF. CDR3 DNA sequence: TGCAGCGTTGTCCCCTCTAGCGGGCGCTCCTACGAGCAGTACTTC.

V is TRBV30 and J is TRBJ1-5; D uncertain. Germline V gives CDR1 GTSNPN, CDR2 SVGIG (reference sequence). The CDR3 contains 12 residues. V was trimmed by 0 bases and J by 9 bases, leaving 9 bases between them. This chain's CDR3 is CAWSVDFGPQHF. The CDR3 DNA sequence: TGTGCCTGGAGTGTAGACTTTGGGCCCCAGCATTTT.

This chain joins TRBV10-2 and TRBJ1-5; TRBD1 agrees at 8 bases. The V segment lost 4 bases and the J segment 1 base; nucleotides outside the gene matches: 3. Germline CDR1 is WSHSY and CDR2 is SAAADI. The CDR3 loop spans 15 amino acids. The CDR3 is CASSAPGGSNQPQHF. For the CDR3, the DNA is TGCGCCAGCAGTGCCCCAGGGGGCAGCAATCAGCCCCAGCATTTT.

The rearrangement uses TRBV6-5 and TRBJ1-1; D is unclear. The V gene's germline CDR1 is MNHEY and CDR2 SVGAGI. V was shortened by 2 bases and J by 6 bases, with 13 bases between the two germline ends. The CDR3 runs 14 residues. In DNA form, the CDR3 reads TGTGCCAGCAGTTACCGGTCCGCGGGCTCTGAAGCTTTCTTT. It translates to CASSYRSAGSEAFF.

The chain has TRBV5-1 and TRBJ2-1; 9 nucleotides align to TRBD2. CDR3 length equals 13 residues. J was trimmed by 9 bases and V by 7 bases; bases with no gene match: 8. Germline V lookup: CDR1 SGHRS, CDR2 YFSETQ. The CDR3 protein is CASGLAGETEQFF. DNA of the CDR3: TGCGCCAGCGGTTTAGCGGGAGAGACTGAGCAGTTCTTC.